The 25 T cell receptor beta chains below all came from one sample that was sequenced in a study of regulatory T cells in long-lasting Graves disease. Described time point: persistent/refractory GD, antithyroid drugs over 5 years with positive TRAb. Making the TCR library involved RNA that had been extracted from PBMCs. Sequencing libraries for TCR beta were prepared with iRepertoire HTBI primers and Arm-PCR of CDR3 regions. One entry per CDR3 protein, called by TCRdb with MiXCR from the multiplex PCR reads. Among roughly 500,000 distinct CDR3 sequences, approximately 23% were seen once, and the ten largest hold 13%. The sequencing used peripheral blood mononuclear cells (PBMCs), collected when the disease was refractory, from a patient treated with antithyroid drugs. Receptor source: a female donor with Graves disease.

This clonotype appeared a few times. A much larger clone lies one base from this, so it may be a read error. Here the CDR3 DNA reads TGTGCCAGCAATTTAGGAGGGGCACCTATGAACACTGAAGCTTTCTTT. Its protein product is CASNLGGAPMNTEAFF. The chain is built from TRBV28 and TRBJ1-1; D might be TRBD1 (5 bases). Germline CDR1 reads MDHEN; CDR2 reads SYDVKM. The CDR3 contains 16 residues.

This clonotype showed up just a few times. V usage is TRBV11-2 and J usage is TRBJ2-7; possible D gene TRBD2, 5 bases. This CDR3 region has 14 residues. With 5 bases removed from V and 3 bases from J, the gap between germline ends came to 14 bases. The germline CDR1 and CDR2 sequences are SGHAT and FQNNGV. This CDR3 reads CASSHQHRGYEQYF. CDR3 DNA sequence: TGTGCCAGCAGCCATCAGCATCGGGGCTACGAGCAGTACTTC.

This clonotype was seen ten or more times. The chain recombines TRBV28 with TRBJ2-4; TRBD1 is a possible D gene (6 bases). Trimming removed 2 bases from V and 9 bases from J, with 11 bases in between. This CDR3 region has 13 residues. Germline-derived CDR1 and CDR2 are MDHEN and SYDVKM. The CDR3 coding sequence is TGTGCCAGCAGTTTAGCAGGGGCGGCCATTCAGTACTTC. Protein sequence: CASSLAGAAIQYF.

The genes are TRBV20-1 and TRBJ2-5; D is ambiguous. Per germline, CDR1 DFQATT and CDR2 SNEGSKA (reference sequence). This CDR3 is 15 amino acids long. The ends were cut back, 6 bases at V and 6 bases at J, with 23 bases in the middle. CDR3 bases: TGCAGTGCCCACCGCACCTGGACCCCCTTAAAGACCCAGTACTTC. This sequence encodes CSAHRTWTPLKTQYF.

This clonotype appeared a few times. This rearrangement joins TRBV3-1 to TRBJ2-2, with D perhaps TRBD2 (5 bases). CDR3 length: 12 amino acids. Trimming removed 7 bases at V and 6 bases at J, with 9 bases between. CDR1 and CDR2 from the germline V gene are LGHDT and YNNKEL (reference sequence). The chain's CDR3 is CASKAGAGELFF. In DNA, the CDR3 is TGTGCCAGCAAGGCCGGGGCCGGGGAGCTGTTTTTT.

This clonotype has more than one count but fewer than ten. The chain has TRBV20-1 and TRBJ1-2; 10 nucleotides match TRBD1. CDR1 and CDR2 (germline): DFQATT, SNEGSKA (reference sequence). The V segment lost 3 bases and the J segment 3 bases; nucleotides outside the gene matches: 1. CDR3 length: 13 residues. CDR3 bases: TGCAGTGCTAGGACAGGGGGCGACTATGGCTACACCTTC. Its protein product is CSARTGGDYGYTF.

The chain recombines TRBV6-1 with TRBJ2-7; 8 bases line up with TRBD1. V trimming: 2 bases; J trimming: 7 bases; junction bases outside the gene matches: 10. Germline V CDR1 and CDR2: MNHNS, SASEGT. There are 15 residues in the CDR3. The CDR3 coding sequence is TGTGCCAGCAGTGAACCGGGACAGGATGCTACTGAGCAGTACTTC. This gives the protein CASSEPGQDATEQYF.

CDR3 in amino acids: CASREDRGNTEAFF. The CDR3 DNA is TGTGCCAGCAGAGAGGACAGGGGCAACACTGAAGCTTTCTTT. The chain uses TRBV28 and TRBJ1-1; TRBD1 matches 9 bases. CDR1 and CDR2 from the germline V gene are MDHEN and SYDVKM. V shed 6 bases and J 2 bases; nucleotides not matched to a gene: 4. CDR3 length: 14 residues.

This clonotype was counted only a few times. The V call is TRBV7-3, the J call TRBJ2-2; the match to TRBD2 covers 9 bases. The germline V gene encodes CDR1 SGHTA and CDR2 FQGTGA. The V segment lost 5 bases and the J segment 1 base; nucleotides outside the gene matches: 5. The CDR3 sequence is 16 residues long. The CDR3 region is CASSTRLAVNTGELFF. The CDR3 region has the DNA TGTGCCAGCAGCACCCGACTAGCGGTGAACACCGGGGAGCTGTTTTTT.

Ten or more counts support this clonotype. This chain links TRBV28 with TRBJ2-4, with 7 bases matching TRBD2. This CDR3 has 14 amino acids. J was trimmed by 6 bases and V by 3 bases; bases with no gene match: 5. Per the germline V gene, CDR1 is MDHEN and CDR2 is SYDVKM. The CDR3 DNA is TGTGCCAGCAGTTTTGTGTCTAGCGGAAACATTCAGTACTTC. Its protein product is CASSFVSSGNIQYF.

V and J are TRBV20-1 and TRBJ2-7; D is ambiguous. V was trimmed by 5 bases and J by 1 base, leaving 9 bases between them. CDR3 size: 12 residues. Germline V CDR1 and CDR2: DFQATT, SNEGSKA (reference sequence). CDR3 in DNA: TGCAGTGCTGCAGACCAATCCTACGAGCAGTACTTC. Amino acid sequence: CSAADQSYEQYF.

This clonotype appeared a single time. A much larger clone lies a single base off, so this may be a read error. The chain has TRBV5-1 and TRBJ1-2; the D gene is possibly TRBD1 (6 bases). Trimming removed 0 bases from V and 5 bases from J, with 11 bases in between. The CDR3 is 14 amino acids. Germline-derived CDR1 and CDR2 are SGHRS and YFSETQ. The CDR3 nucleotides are TGCGCCAGCAGCTTGGACAGGGAGGCTTATGGCTACACCTTC. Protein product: CASSLDREAYGYTF.

CDR3 residues: CASSPVWLWGGYTF. The CDR3, as DNA: TGTGCCAGCAGCCCGGTGTGGTTGTGGGGCGGCTACACCTTC. This rearrangement joins TRBV7-9 to TRBJ1-2, with D maybe TRBD1 (5 bases). The CDR3 is 14 amino acids. V lost 5 bases and J lost 8, with 18 bases in between. CDR1 and CDR2 (germline): SEHNR, FQNEAQ (reference sequence).

DNA for the CDR3: TGTGCCAGCAGTCCGGGGACTCCACGAACCTATGGCTACACCTTC. As protein: CASSPGTPRTYGYTF. The chain recombines TRBV12-3 or TRBV12-4 with TRBJ1-2, with D possibly matching TRBD1 (5 bases). Trimming cost V 5 bases and J 4 bases, with 17 bases left between them. This CDR3 has 15 amino acids.

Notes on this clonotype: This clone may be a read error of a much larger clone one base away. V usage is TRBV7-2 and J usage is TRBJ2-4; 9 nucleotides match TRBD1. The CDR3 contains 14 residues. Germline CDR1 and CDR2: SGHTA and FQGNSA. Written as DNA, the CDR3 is TGTGCCAGCAGCTCGGGACAGGGAGAAAACATTCAGTGCTTC. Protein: CASSSGQGENIQCF. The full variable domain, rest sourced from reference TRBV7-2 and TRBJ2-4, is GAGVSQSPSNKVTEKGKDVELRCDPISGHTALYWYRQSLGQGLEFLIYFQGNSAPDKSGLPSDRFSAERTGGSVSTLTIQRTQQEDSAVYLCASSSGQGENIQCFGAGTRLSVL.

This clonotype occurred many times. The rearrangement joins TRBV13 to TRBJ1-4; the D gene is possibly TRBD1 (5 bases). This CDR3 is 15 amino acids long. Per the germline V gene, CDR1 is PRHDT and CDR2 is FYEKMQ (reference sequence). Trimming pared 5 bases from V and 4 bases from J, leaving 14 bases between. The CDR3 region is CASSLMWRGNEKLFF. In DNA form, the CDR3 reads TGTGCCAGCAGCCTAATGTGGAGGGGTAATGAAAAACTGTTTTTT. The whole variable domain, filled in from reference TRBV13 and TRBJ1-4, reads AAGVIQSPRHLIKEKRETATLKCYPIPRHDTVYWYQQGPGQDPQFLISFYEKMQSDKGSIPDRFSAQQFSDYHSELNMSSLELGDSALYFCASSLMWRGNEKLFFGSGTQLSVL.

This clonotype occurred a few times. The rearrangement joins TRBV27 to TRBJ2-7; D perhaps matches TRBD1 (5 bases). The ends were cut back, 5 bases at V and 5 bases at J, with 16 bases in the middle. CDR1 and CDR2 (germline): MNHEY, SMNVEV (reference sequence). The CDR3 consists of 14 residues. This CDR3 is CASSPATWGHEQYF. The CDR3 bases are TGTGCCAGCAGTCCCGCCACTTGGGGCCACGAGCAGTACTTC.

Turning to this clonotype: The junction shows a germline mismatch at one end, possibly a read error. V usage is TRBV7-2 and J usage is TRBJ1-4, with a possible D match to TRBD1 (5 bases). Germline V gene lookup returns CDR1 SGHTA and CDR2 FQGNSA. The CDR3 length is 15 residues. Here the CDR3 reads CASSLRGGYNGKLFF. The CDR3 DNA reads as TGTGCCAGCAGCTTACGGGGGGGTTATAATGGAAAACTGTTTTTT.

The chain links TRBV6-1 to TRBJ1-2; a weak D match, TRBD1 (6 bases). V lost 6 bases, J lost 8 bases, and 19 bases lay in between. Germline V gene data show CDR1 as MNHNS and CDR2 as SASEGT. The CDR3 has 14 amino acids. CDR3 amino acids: CASRSLGGGLGYTF. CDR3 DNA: TGTGCCAGCAGAAGCTTGGGTGGGGGCTTAGGCTACACCTTC.

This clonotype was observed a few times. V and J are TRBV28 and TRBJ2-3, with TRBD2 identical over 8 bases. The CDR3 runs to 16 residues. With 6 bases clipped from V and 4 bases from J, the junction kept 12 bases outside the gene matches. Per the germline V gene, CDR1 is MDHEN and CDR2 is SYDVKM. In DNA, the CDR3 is TGTGCCAGCAGCGCGCACAGCGGGAGTTTGTCAGATACGCAGTATTTT. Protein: CASSAHSGSLSDTQYF.

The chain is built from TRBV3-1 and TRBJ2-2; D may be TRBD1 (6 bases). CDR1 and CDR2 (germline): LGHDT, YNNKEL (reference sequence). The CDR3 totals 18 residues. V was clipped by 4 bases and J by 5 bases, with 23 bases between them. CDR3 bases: TGTGCCAGCAGCCCGTTCGGACAGCAGACGTTGCTGACCGGGGAGCTGTTTTTT. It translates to CASSPFGQQTLLTGELFF.

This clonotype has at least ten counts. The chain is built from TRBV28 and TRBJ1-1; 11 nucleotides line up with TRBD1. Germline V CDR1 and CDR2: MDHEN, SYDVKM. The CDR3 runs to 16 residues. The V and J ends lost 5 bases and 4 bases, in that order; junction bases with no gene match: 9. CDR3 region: CASSRRRTGGLTEAFF. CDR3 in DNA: TGTGCCAGCAGTCGCAGAAGGACAGGGGGCCTCACTGAAGCTTTCTTT.

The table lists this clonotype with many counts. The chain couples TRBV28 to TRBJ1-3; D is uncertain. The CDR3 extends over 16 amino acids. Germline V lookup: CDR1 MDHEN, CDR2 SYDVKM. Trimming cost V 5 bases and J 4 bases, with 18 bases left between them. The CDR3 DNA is TGTGCCAGCAGTGAGGGAAGCGGAGGTCTCGGAAACACCATATATTTT. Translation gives CASSEGSGGLGNTIYF.

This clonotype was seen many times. The CDR3, as DNA: TGTGCCACAAGGACGGGGGCGCGGAACACTGAAGCTTTCTTT. Its translation: CATRTGARNTEAFF. The chain carries TRBV7-2 and TRBJ1-1; TRBD1 is a possible D gene (6 bases). Looked up from germline, CDR1 is SGHTA and CDR2 is FQGNSA. The length of the CDR3 is 14 residues. Trimming left V 10 bases short and J 1 base short, with 16 bases between.

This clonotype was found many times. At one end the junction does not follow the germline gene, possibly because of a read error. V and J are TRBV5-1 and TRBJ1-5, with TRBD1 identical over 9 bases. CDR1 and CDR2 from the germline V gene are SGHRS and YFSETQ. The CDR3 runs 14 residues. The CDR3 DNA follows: TGTGCCAGCAGCCTGGGACAGGGAGATCAGCCCCAGCATTTT. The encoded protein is CASSLGQGDQPQHF.